This T cell receptor beta chain came from a study of blood T cell repertoires in COVID-19. Study as a whole: Acute and convalescent COVID-19 specimens originated in the United States, Italy and Spain.

V was pared by 7 bases and J by 4 bases, with 7 bases of the junction left unmatched. Looked up from germline, CDR1 is SQVTM and CDR2 is ANQGSEA. The CDR3 has 13 amino acids. In its sample, this clone was seen once. The method was immunoSEQ multiplex PCR; TCRdb's version includes in-frame clones alone and lacks a portion of them. The sample lists approximately 150,000 clones, roughly 87% occurring once. The gene calls are TRBV29-1 and TRBJ2-1, with 7 bases matching TRBD1. This clonotype was obtained from a human donor with acute COVID-19. The donor label of this sample is uncertain. The sequencing input was PBMCs or T cells enriched from blood (not recorded which). CDR3 amino acids: CSGTSGGYNEQFF. CDR3 DNA: TGCAGCGGAACCTCAGGGGGATACAATGAGCAGTTCTTC.